Sequencing of this TCR beta chain was carried out in a study of beta chain features in type 1 diabetes. As regards this clone: Antigen unknown.

Investigators reverse transcribed all isolated RNA, so they sequenced expressed TCRB transcripts. Average reads for naive, central memory and regulatory T cell samples were some 3.9 million. Assay: immunoSEQ multiplex PCR; the TCRdb copy retains only in-frame clones and omits some. The table lists 350,000 to 450,000 clones, roughly 12% of them singletons. Overall study findings and caveats: Shorter TCRB CDR3s, moderately but significantly so, marked every one of the four CD4+ subsets in Type 1 diabetes patients.

Germline V gene lookup returns CDR1 MNHEY and CDR2 SVGAGI. CDR3 size: 16 residues. Losses at the gene ends were 2 bases for V and 9 bases for J; bases not matched to a gene: 10. Sequenced input: naive CD4+ T cells from blood. This rearrangement joins TRBV6-5 to TRBJ2-1; 10 nucleotides align to TRBD2. This receptor was taken from a woman aged 18-35 years with type 1 diabetes. Here the CDR3 reads CASSYVVAGGRGEQFF. The CDR3 coding sequence is TGTGCCAGCAGTTACGTGGTAGCGGGAGGTAGGGGTGAGCAGTTCTTC.